The 23 T cell receptor beta chains below come from one sample, sequenced in a study of regulatory T cells in long-lasting Graves disease. CDR3-region Arm-PCR and iRepertoire HTBI primers produced the TCR beta libraries. MiXCR, applied by TCRdb to the multiplex PCR reads, yields one record per CDR3 protein. The sample lists fewer than 550,000 distinct CDR3 sequences; about a fifth were seen once. Time point here: persistent/refractory GD, antithyroid drugs over 5 years with positive TRAb. The TCR library was prepared using RNA isolated from PBMCs. Specimen: peripheral blood mononuclear cells (PBMCs), collected when the disease was refractory, from a patient treated with antithyroid drugs. All receptors derive from a female donor with Graves disease.

The sample holds a few counts of this clonotype. The chain employs TRBV14 and TRBJ2-5, with D perhaps assigned TRBD1 or TRBD2 (5 bases each). V was cut by 1 base and J by 6 bases, with 6 bases left in between. The CDR3 is made up of 12 amino acids. Germline V gene lookup returns CDR1 SGHDN and CDR2 FVKESK. The chain's CDR3 is CASSQGGQTQYF. In DNA form, the CDR3 reads TGTGCCAGCAGCCAAGGGGGACAGACCCAGTACTTC.

This clonotype was seen at least ten times. The chain couples TRBV12-3 or TRBV12-4 to TRBJ1-3, with D uncertain. The CDR3 runs to 15 residues. The germline V and J ends were trimmed by 6 bases and 0 bases, with 12 bases remaining between them. CDR3 region: CASRDDKSSGNTIYF. CDR3 nucleotide sequence: TGTGCCAGCAGAGACGACAAGAGCTCTGGAAACACCATATATTTT.

The rearrangement links TRBV24-1 to TRBJ2-3, with TRBD2 matching 13 bases. The germline gives CDR1 KGHDR, CDR2 SFDVKD. The V gene end was trimmed by 4 bases and the J gene end by 3 bases; junction bases not matched to a gene: 6. This CDR3 contains 17 residues. The CDR3 DNA reads as TGTGCCACCAGTGACGCCCCGACTAGCGGGGGGACAGATACGCAGTATTTT. Encoded protein: CATSDAPTSGGTDTQYF.

This clonotype was seen at least ten times. The genes are TRBV7-2 and TRBJ2-7; the match to TRBD2 covers 8 bases. The junction had 2 bases not matched to a gene; V was cut back by 0 bases and J by 7 bases. Germline-derived CDR1 and CDR2 are SGHTA and FQGNSA. This CDR3 has 13 residues. In nucleotides, the CDR3 is TGTGCCAGCAGCTTAGCCCGACTAGCGGAGCAGTACTTC. As protein: CASSLARLAEQYF.

This clonotype was counted ten times or more. The V gene is TRBV6-5, the J gene TRBJ1-1, with D hard to call. CDR1 MNHEY and CDR2 SVGAGI come from the germline V gene. Trimming took 2 bases from V and 6 from J, leaving 4 bases between them. This CDR3 contains 11 residues. CDR3: CASSYLSEAFF. CDR3 DNA: TGTGCCAGCAGTTACCTTTCTGAAGCTTTCTTT.

This clonotype was recorded a few times. V usage is TRBV20-1 and J usage is TRBJ2-5; TRBD1 matches 9 bases. Germline V gene lookup returns CDR1 DFQATT and CDR2 SNEGSKA (reference sequence). The length of the CDR3 is 13 residues. V gave up 5 bases and J gave up 2 bases; unmatched junction bases: 3. The CDR3 protein is CSAGQGLQETQYF. The CDR3 nucleotides are TGCAGTGCTGGACAGGGGCTTCAAGAGACCCAGTACTTC.

There are many counts of this clonotype. The chain carries TRBV11-2 and TRBJ1-4, with D maybe TRBD1 (5 bases). Germline lookup yields CDR1 SGHAT and CDR2 FQNNGV. This CDR3 has 14 residues. Trimming stripped 2 bases from V and 6 bases from J, with 10 bases between. The CDR3 sequence is CASSLRQLDEKLFF. Written as DNA, the CDR3 is TGTGCCAGCAGCTTAAGACAGTTGGATGAAAAACTGTTTTTT.

The V and J genes are TRBV20-1 and TRBJ2-7, with 11 bases aligning to TRBD2. Trimming took 1 base from V and 6 from J; bases not matched to a gene: 5. The CDR3 runs 14 residues. Per the germline V gene, CDR1 is DFQATT and CDR2 is SNEGSKA (reference sequence). This chain's CDR3 is CSARVAGGPSEQYF. DNA for the CDR3: TGCAGTGCTAGAGTAGCGGGGGGGCCCAGCGAGCAGTACTTC.

A few counts support this clonotype. This chain joins TRBV30 and TRBJ2-7, with D perhaps being TRBD1 or TRBD2 (6 bases each). CDR1 GTSNPN and CDR2 SVGIG come from the germline V gene (reference sequence). Trimming took 3 bases from V and 9 from J, leaving 15 bases between them. This CDR3 spans 12 amino acids. CDR3 nucleotides: TGTGCCTGGAGCAGCGGGCAGGGGCGGCAGTACTTC. This sequence encodes CAWSSGQGRQYF.

The count of this clonotype is one. The chain carries TRBV6-4 and TRBJ2-7, with TRBD1 matching over 10 bases. This CDR3 is 16 amino acids long. The V gene end was trimmed by 2 bases and the J gene end by 6 bases; junction bases not matched to a gene: 10. Per germline, CDR1 MRHNA and CDR2 SNTAGT. This CDR3 reads CASSDARDRGCSEQYF. CDR3 nucleotide sequence: TGTGCCAGCAGTGACGCCCGGGACAGGGGATGTAGCGAGCAGTACTTC.

Notes on this clonotype: Relative to the germline gene, one junction end is altered; a read error may explain this. The CDR3 spells CASSRGPQENSYEQYF. The DNA for the CDR3 is TGTGCTAGCAGCCGAGGCCCACAGGAGAACTCCTACGAGCAGTACTTC. The rearrangement uses TRBV7-7 and TRBJ2-7, with a weak D call TRBD1 (5 bases). The CDR3 length is 16 residues. Germline V CDR1 and CDR2: SSHAT, FNYEAQ (reference sequence).

At least ten counts were recorded for this clonotype. This chain uses TRBV20-1 with TRBJ2-5; D unclear. This CDR3 has 14 amino acids. With 2 bases removed from V and 3 bases from J, the gap between germline ends came to 13 bases. Looked up from germline, CDR1 is DFQATT and CDR2 is SNEGSKA (reference sequence). The CDR3 sequence: CSARSGRMEETQYF. CDR3 coding DNA: TGCAGTGCTAGATCCGGAAGAATGGAAGAGACCCAGTACTTC.

This clonotype turned up a few times. The chain is built from TRBV5-1 and TRBJ1-6, with 7 bases identical to TRBD1. This CDR3 comprises 18 residues. With 4 bases clipped from V and 0 bases from J, the junction kept 10 bases outside the gene matches. Germline lookup yields CDR1 SGHRS and CDR2 YFSETQ. The CDR3 loop reads CASSKDPGTVSYNSPLHF. In nucleotides, the CDR3 is TGCGCCAGCAGCAAAGACCCCGGGACAGTCTCCTATAATTCACCCCTCCACTTT.

This chain joins TRBV5-1 and TRBJ1-6, with 8 bases lining up with TRBD1. This CDR3 has 15 amino acids. J was trimmed by 8 bases and V by 4 bases; bases with no gene match: 8. Germline lookup yields CDR1 SGHRS and CDR2 YFSETQ. CDR3 coding DNA: TGCGCCAGCAGCGGCGGACAGGGTAGTGATTCACCCCTCCACTTT. This sequence encodes CASSGGQGSDSPLHF. The full variable domain, rest sourced from reference TRBV5-1 and TRBJ1-6, is KAGVTQTPRYLIKTRGQQVTLSCSPISGHRSVSWYQQTPGQGLQFLFEYFSETQRNKGNFPGRFSGRQFSNSRSEMNVSTLELGDSALYLCASSGGQGSDSPLHFGNGTRLTVT.

This clonotype was recorded a few times. This chain links TRBV6-2 or TRBV6-3 with TRBJ1-1; no clear D gene. Per the germline V gene, CDR1 is MNHEY and CDR2 is SVGEGT. V lost 4 bases and J lost 7, with 16 bases in between. CDR3 length: 14 amino acids. The CDR3 sequence is CASSFSSQDGEAFF. The CDR3 DNA reads as TGTGCCAGCAGTTTTTCGTCCCAAGACGGTGAAGCTTTCTTT.

A word on this clonotype: A read error is the likely source, as a far larger clone sits one nucleotide away. This chain links TRBV13 with TRBJ1-1, with D maybe TRBD1 (6 bases). Per the germline V gene, CDR1 is PRHDT and CDR2 is FYEKMQ (reference sequence). The CDR3 has 13 amino acids. CDR3 nucleotides: TGTGTCAGCAGCCCGGGACAGAACACTGAAGCTTTCTTT. Its protein product is CVSSPGQNTEAFF.

V and J are TRBV19 and TRBJ1-6; maybe TRBD1 (5 bases). The CDR3 totals 14 residues. The germline V and J ends were trimmed by 4 bases and 7 bases, with 11 bases remaining between them. Per germline, CDR1 LNHDA and CDR2 SQIVND (reference sequence). CDR3 in amino acids: CASSRGVSNSPLHF. CDR3 nucleotide sequence: TGTGCCAGTAGTAGAGGGGTTTCCAATTCACCCCTCCACTTT. The variable domain in full, completed from reference TRBV19 and TRBJ1-6, reads DGGITQSPKYLFRKEGQNVTLSCEQNLNHDAMYWYRQDPGQGLRLIYYSQIVNDFQKGDIAEGYSVSREKKESFPLTVTSAQKNPTAFYLCASSRGVSNSPLHFGNGTRLTVT.

V gene TRBV10-3 combines with J gene TRBJ1-2, with D unclear. Germline-derived CDR1 and CDR2 are ENHRY and SYGVKD. The V end lost 2 bases, the J end lost 5 bases, and 6 bases lay between the germline ends. CDR3 size: 12 residues. Here the CDR3 reads CAISETGYGYTF. The CDR3 DNA sequence: TGTGCCATCAGTGAGACCGGATATGGCTACACCTTC.

The rearrangement links TRBV20-1 to TRBJ1-2; D gene ambiguous. Trimming took off 0 bases at V and 0 bases at J, with 11 bases between the two ends. The CDR3 is 15 residues long. CDR1 and CDR2 from the germline V gene are DFQATT and SNEGSKA (reference sequence). This CDR3 is CSARDLAIPNYGYTF. The CDR3 DNA is TGCAGTGCTAGAGATCTGGCAATTCCTAACTATGGCTACACCTTC.

J is TRBJ1-6 and V is TRBV19; 8 bases fit TRBD1. Losses at the gene ends were 7 bases for V and 10 bases for J; bases not matched to a gene: 9. From germline, CDR1 is LNHDA and CDR2 SQIVND (reference sequence). The CDR3 contains 14 residues. In DNA, the CDR3 is TGTGCCAGTAACCCCAGGGGGCTCGAGTCACCCCTCCACTTT. It encodes CASNPRGLESPLHF. Combining the CDR3 with reference TRBV19 and TRBJ1-6 gives the whole variable domain DGGITQSPKYLFRKEGQNVTLSCEQNLNHDAMYWYRQDPGQGLRLIYYSQIVNDFQKGDIAEGYSVSREKKESFPLTVTSAQKNPTAFYLCASNPRGLESPLHFGNGTRLTVT.

This clonotype was counted a few times. A much larger clone lies one base from this, so it may be a read error. Likely a read error: the CDR3 ends without its conserved phenylalanine or tryptophan. This chain joins TRBV11-2 and TRBJ2-7; D possibly corresponds to TRBD1 (6 bases). With 5 bases removed from V and 6 bases from J, the gap between germline ends came to 11 bases. The CDR3 consists of 12 residues. Germline lookup yields CDR1 SGHAT and CDR2 FQNNGV. CDR3 in amino acids: CASSPTGIEQYL. The CDR3 nucleotides read TGTGCCAGCAGCCCGACAGGTATCGAGCAGTACCTC.

This clonotype was observed a handful of times. The rearrangement joins TRBV19 to TRBJ2-5; tentatively, D is TRBD2 (5 bases). The CDR3 runs to 14 residues. Deletions cut 11 bases from V and 2 bases from J, with 18 bases between. Germline loops: CDR1 LNHDA, CDR2 SQIVND (reference sequence). CDR3 sequence: CASRVGSQQETQYF. The DNA of the CDR3 is TGTGCCTCCCGGGTAGGGAGCCAACAAGAGACCCAGTACTTC.

On this clonotype: A much larger clone differs from this one at a single base, so this may be a read error. The gene calls are TRBV12-3 or TRBV12-4 and TRBJ1-2; 10 bases are shared with TRBD1. J was trimmed by 6 bases and V by 4 bases; bases with no gene match: 5. The CDR3 loop spans 14 amino acids. CDR3 DNA: TGTGCCAGCAGTTCGACAGGGGGCGCCCATGGCTACACCTTC. Its protein product is CASSSTGGAHGYTF.